The clone carrying this T cell receptor (beta chain) was recorded only once. The data are from a study of blood T cell repertoires in COVID-19. This CDR3 has 15 residues. V was cut by 3 bases and J by 5 bases, with 17 bases left in between. Germline-derived CDR1 and CDR2 are GTSNPN and SVGIG (reference sequence). Method: immunoSEQ multiplex PCR; TCRdb's copy keeps in-frame clones and lacks some. The sample holds 80,000 to 95,000 clones, 70% to 85% seen once. This receptor was obtained from a woman in her forties or fifties with acute or convalescent COVID-19. Sequences were obtained from peripheral blood. This chain connects TRBV30 to TRBJ1-3; tentatively, D is TRBD1 (6 bases). DNA for the CDR3: TGTGCCTGGAGGCCCGGGGGGGGCGGGAGAAACACCATATATTTT. It specifies CAWRPGGGGRNTIYF.